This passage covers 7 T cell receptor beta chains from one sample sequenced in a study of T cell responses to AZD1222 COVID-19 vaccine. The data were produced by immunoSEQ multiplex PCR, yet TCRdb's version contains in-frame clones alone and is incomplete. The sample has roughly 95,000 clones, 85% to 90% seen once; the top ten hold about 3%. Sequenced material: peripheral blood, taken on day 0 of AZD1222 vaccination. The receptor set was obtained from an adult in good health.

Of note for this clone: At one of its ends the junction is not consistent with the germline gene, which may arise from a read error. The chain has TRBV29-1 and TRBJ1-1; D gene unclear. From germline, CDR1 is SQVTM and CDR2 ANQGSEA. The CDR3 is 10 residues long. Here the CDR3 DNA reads TGCAGCGTCTACGACACCGAAGCTTTCTTT. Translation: CSVYDTEAFF. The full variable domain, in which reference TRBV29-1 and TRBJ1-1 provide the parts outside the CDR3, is SAVISQKPSRDICQRGTSLTIQCQVDSQVTMMFWYRQQPGQSLTLIATANQGSEATYESGFVIDKFPISRPNLTFSTLTVSNMSPEDSSIYLCSVYDTEAFFGQGTRLTVV.

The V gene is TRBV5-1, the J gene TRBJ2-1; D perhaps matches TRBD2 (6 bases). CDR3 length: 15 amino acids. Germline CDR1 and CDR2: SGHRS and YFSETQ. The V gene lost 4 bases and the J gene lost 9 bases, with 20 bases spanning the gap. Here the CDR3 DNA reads TGCGCCAGCAGCACCAGACTAGGTGGGTCGTCTGAGCAGTTCTTC. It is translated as CASSTRLGGSSEQFF.

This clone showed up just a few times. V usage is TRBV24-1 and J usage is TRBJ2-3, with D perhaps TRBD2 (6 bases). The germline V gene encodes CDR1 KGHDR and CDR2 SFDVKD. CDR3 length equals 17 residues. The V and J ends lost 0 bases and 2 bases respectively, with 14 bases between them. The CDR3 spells CATSDLEGLIDTDTQYF. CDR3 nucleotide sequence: TGTGCCACCAGTGATTTGGAGGGACTGATAGACACAGATACGCAGTATTTT.

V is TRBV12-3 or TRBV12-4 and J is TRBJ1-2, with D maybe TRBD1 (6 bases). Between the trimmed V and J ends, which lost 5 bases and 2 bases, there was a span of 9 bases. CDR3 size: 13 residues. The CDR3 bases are TGTGCCAGCAGTGCCACAGGGAACTATGGCTACACCTTC. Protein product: CASSATGNYGYTF.

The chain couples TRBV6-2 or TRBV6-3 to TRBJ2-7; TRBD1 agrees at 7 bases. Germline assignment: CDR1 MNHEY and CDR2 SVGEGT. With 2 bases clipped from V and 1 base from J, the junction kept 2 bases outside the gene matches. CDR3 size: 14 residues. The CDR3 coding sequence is TGTGCCAGCAGTTACAAGGGGGCATCCTACGAGCAGTACTTC. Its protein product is CASSYKGASYEQYF.

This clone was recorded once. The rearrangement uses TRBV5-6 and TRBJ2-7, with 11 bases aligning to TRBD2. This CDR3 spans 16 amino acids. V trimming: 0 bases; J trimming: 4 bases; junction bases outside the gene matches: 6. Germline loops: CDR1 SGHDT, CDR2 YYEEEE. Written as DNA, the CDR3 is TGTGCCAGCAGCTTGGTGGGACTAGCGGTGGTTTACGAGCAGTACTTC. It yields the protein CASSLVGLAVVYEQYF.

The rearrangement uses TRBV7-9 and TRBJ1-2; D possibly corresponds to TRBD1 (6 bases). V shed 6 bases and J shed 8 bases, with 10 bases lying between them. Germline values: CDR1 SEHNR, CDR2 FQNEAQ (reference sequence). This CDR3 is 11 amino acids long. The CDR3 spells CASSRDRGYTF. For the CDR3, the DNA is TGTGCCAGCAGTCGTGACAGGGGCTACACCTTC.